One sample yielded the 9 T cell receptor beta chains listed below, sequenced in a study of PD-L1 blockade in urothelial cancer. Time point denoted: pretreatment peripheral blood. Only in-frame clones appear in the TCRdb table, and some are missing; sequencing was by immunoSEQ multiplex PCR. Of approximately 71,000 clones in the sample, 84% were seen once. The source was PBMCs, collected around atezolizumab (anti-PD-L1) treatment. All receptors come from a woman aged 70-85 years with urothelial cancer.

This clone was observed a single time. This rearrangement joins TRBV5-6 to TRBJ2-3; 7 bases map to TRBD2. CDR1 is SGHDT and CDR2 is YYEEEE in the germline V gene. The CDR3 sequence is 15 residues long. With V trimmed by 2 bases and J by 1 base, 4 bases remained unmatched. In nucleotides, the CDR3 is TGTGCCAGCAGCTTCCGGGACTATGGCACAGATACGCAGTATTTT. Protein sequence: CASSFRDYGTDTQYF. Combining the CDR3 with reference TRBV5-6 and TRBJ2-3 gives the whole variable domain DAGVTQSPTHLIKTRGQQVTLRCSPKSGHDTVSWYQQALGQGPQFIFQYYEEEERQRGNFPDRFSGHQFPNYSSELNVNALLLGDSALYLCASSFRDYGTDTQYFGPGTRLTVL.

This chain connects TRBV4-3 to TRBJ2-2; no clear D gene. Trimming pared 4 bases from V and 4 bases from J, leaving 10 bases between. The CDR3 totals 14 residues. The germline V gene has CDR1 LGHNA and CDR2 YSLEER. CDR3 loop: CASSRRQPTGELFF. The CDR3 DNA sequence: TGCGCCAGCAGCCGCAGACAACCCACCGGGGAGCTGTTTTTT.

The genes are TRBV6-1 and TRBJ1-5; 10 bases agree with TRBD1. Germline CDR1 MNHNS, CDR2 SASEGT. The V gene end was trimmed by 2 bases and the J gene end by 5 bases; junction bases not matched to a gene: 9. The CDR3 is 17 amino acids. CDR3 DNA sequence: TGTGCCAGCAGTGAAATAACCGGGACAGGGGCCTATCAGCCCCAGCATTTT. Its protein is CASSEITGTGAYQPQHF.

This clone was detected once. The chain joins TRBV30 to TRBJ1-1, with TRBD1 as a possible D gene (5 bases). There are 15 residues in the CDR3. The V gene lost 0 bases and the J gene lost 3 bases, with 14 bases spanning the gap. CDR1 is GTSNPN and CDR2 is SVGIG in the germline V gene (reference sequence). The CDR3 is CAWSVAGRGDTEAFF. CDR3 DNA sequence: TGTGCCTGGAGTGTAGCAGGTCGGGGGGACACTGAAGCTTTCTTT.

The chain is built from TRBV9 and TRBJ1-1; perhaps TRBD1 as D (6 bases). The V end lost 4 bases, the J end lost 4 bases, and 20 bases lay between the germline ends. Germline V lookup: CDR1 SGDLS, CDR2 YYNGEE. The CDR3 loop spans 16 amino acids. CDR3 sequence (DNA): TGTGCCAGCAGCAAGCAGGGGCAGTTGATCGTCACTGAAGCTTTCTTT. It codes for CASSKQGQLIVTEAFF.

The V and J genes are TRBV7-9 and TRBJ1-2, with a tentative D call TRBD1 (5 bases). The CDR3 totals 15 residues. Germline V gives CDR1 SEHNR, CDR2 FQNEAQ (reference sequence). Trimming left V 3 bases short and J 3 bases short, with 14 bases between. CDR3 nucleotide sequence: TGTGCCAGCAGCTTCGGAGGGACGGCAGACTATGGCTACACCTTC. Protein product: CASSFGGTADYGYTF.

The V and J genes are TRBV29-1 and TRBJ1-1; D gene ambiguous. V lost 5 bases and J lost 1, with 8 bases in between. CDR3 length: 12 residues. CDR1 and CDR2 (germline): SQVTM, ANQGSEA. The CDR3 spells CSVSRPNTEAFF. CDR3 in DNA: TGCAGCGTTTCTCGTCCGAACACTGAAGCTTTCTTT. The full variable domain, rest sourced from reference TRBV29-1 and TRBJ1-1, is SAVISQKPSRDICQRGTSLTIQCQVDSQVTMMFWYRQQPGQSLTLIATANQGSEATYESGFVIDKFPISRPNLTFSTLTVSNMSPEDSSIYLCSVSRPNTEAFFGQGTRLTVV.

This chain uses TRBV27 with TRBJ2-1, with 7 bases fitting TRBD1. The V gene's germline CDR1 is MNHEY and CDR2 SMNVEV (reference sequence). The CDR3 sequence is 15 residues long. J was trimmed by 1 base and V by 2 bases; bases with no gene match: 2. The CDR3 region has the DNA TGTGCCAGCAGTTTAGAGGACAGGTCCTACAATGAGCAGTTCTTC. This codes for CASSLEDRSYNEQFF.

This clone was detected once. The rearrangement joins TRBV6-6 to TRBJ1-5, with D unresolved. This CDR3 has 15 residues. V was cut by 2 bases and J by 4 bases, with 12 bases left in between. Germline V lookup: CDR1 MNHNY, CDR2 SVGAGI (reference sequence). CDR3 coding DNA: TGTGCCAGCAGTTACCCTCCTGACACTAATCAGCCCCAGCATTTT. Translation gives CASSYPPDTNQPQHF.